Below are 17 T cell receptor beta chains sequenced from a single sample in a study of T cell changes during pregnancy in multiple sclerosis. TCRdb keeps only in-frame clones here, not all; method: immunoSEQ multiplex PCR. The sample lists 40,000 to 55,000 clones, 80% to 95% occurring once. The material sequenced was CD8+ T cells from peripheral blood mononuclear cells, taken after pregnancy. All receptors come from a female donor with multiple sclerosis, enrolled in a pregnancy study.

This clone was detected once. The CDR3 sequence: CASSPIGGPSEAFF. The CDR3 DNA reads as TGTGCCAGTAGCCCTATTGGAGGTCCGTCTGAAGCTTTCTTT. The V gene is TRBV19, the J gene TRBJ1-1; D is unresolved. Germline values: CDR1 LNHDA, CDR2 SQIVND (reference sequence). V lost 6 bases and J 6 bases, leaving 17 bases between the germline ends. The CDR3 loop spans 14 amino acids.

The chain couples TRBV2 to TRBJ2-1, with 8 positions matching TRBD2. The germline V gene has CDR1 SNHLY and CDR2 FYNNEI. CDR3 length: 16 residues. Trimming took 2 bases from V and 0 from J; bases not matched to a gene: 3. The CDR3 DNA follows: TGTGCCAGCAGTGAAATAGCGGGATCCTCCTACAATGAGCAGTTCTTC. It specifies CASSEIAGSSYNEQFF.

The chain combines TRBV5-1 with TRBJ2-2, with TRBD1 matching over 11 bases. After removal of 4 bases from V and 6 bases from J, the junction contained 8 bases not matched to a gene. The CDR3 is 16 residues long. Germline-derived CDR1 and CDR2 are SGHRS and YFSETQ. The CDR3: CASSRKDRGQSGELFF. Here the CDR3 DNA reads TGCGCCAGCAGCCGAAAGGACAGGGGGCAATCCGGGGAGCTGTTTTTT.

The chain has TRBV6-1 and TRBJ1-2; weak D call: TRBD1 (6 bases). Trimming removed 1 base at V and 5 bases at J, with 14 bases between. CDR1 MNHNS and CDR2 SASEGT come from the germline V gene. The CDR3 runs 15 residues. CDR3 amino acids: CASSEVGQGRYGYTF. For the CDR3, the DNA is TGTGCCAGCAGTGAAGTTGGTCAGGGGCGGTATGGCTACACCTTC.

The chain links TRBV4-3 to TRBJ2-5, with D possibly matching TRBD1 (5 bases). Trimming stripped 0 bases from V and 11 bases from J, with 19 bases between. Germline loops: CDR1 LGHNA, CDR2 YSLEER. The length of the CDR3 is 15 residues. As DNA, the CDR3 is TGCGCCAGCAGCCAAGAGGCAGGACACCCTAGAGAGCAGTACTTC. Residues: CASSQEAGHPREQYF.

In this sample, this clone is medium-sized. The chain recombines TRBV2 with TRBJ2-7; no clear D gene. The CDR3 length is 18 residues. V lost 1 base and J lost 4, with 23 bases in between. Germline assignment: CDR1 SNHLY and CDR2 FYNNEI. CDR3 region: CASSEVGASLPTTYEQYF. The CDR3 DNA reads as TGTGCCAGCAGTGAAGTGGGCGCCAGTCTTCCTACCACGTACGAGCAGTACTTC.

The genes are TRBV30 and TRBJ2-7; D is unclear. The CDR3 sequence is 10 residues long. Germline lookup yields CDR1 GTSNPN and CDR2 SVGIG (reference sequence). V was cut by 0 bases and J by 6 bases, with 3 bases left in between. CDR3: CAWSVSEQYF. DNA for the CDR3: TGTGCCTGGAGTGTCAGCGAGCAGTACTTC. Full variable domain (missing parts from reference TRBV30 and TRBJ2-7): SQTIHQWPATLVQPVGSPLSLECTVEGTSNPNLYWYRQAAGRGLQLLFYSVGIGQISSEVPQNLSASRPQDRQFILSSKKLLLSDSGFYLCAWSVSEQYFGPGTRLTVT.

The chain carries TRBV4-2 and TRBJ1-1, with a weak D call TRBD1 (6 bases). The CDR3 consists of 16 residues. The germline CDR1 and CDR2 sequences are LGHNA and YNFKEQ. V dropped 0 bases and J dropped 3 bases, with 14 bases sitting between them. DNA of the CDR3: TGTGCCAGCAGCCAAGAAAAGACAGGAGGAGACACTGAAGCTTTCTTT. Residues: CASSQEKTGGDTEAFF.

V gene TRBV5-4 combines with J gene TRBJ2-5; 8 bases align to TRBD1. CDR1 is SGHNT and CDR2 is YYREEE in the germline V gene (reference sequence). The CDR3 consists of 16 residues. V lost 1 base, J lost 0 bases, and 5 bases stayed unmatched. CDR3 DNA: TGTGCCAGCAGCTTGAAGGACAGGGTTTACCAAGAGACCCAGTACTTC. Translating gives CASSLKDRVYQETQYF.

The chain is built from TRBV6-5 and TRBJ2-1; 7 bases map to TRBD2. J lost 5 bases, V lost 2 bases, and 3 bases had no gene match. The CDR3 spans 14 residues. The germline V gene encodes CDR1 MNHEY and CDR2 SVGAGI. The CDR3, as DNA: TGTGCCAGCAGTTACACGCTAGCGGACAATGAGCAGTTCTTC. Residues: CASSYTLADNEQFF.

This chain joins TRBV27 and TRBJ2-2, with 7 nucleotides matching TRBD1. Per germline, CDR1 MNHEY and CDR2 SMNVEV (reference sequence). V shed 6 bases and J 0 bases; nucleotides not matched to a gene: 7. CDR3 length: 16 amino acids. CDR3 bases: TGTGCCAGCAGACCACTCGGACAGGCGAACACCGGGGAGCTGTTTTTT. Its translation is CASRPLGQANTGELFF.

The rearrangement links TRBV15 to TRBJ1-2; 7 nucleotides line up with TRBD1. The CDR3 is made up of 14 amino acids. The V and J ends lost 0 bases and 8 bases, in that order; junction bases with no gene match: 6. The germline gives CDR1 LNHNV, CDR2 YYDKDF (reference sequence). The CDR3, as DNA: TGTGCCACCAGCAGAGATCGAGGGGGCGAAGGCTACACCTTC. Translated, it gives CATSRDRGGEGYTF.

The chain is built from TRBV4-3 and TRBJ2-7, with 8 bases identical to TRBD1. The germline V gene encodes CDR1 LGHNA and CDR2 YSLEER. V dropped 4 bases and J dropped 3; count of bases not matched to a gene: 5. CDR3 size: 14 residues. The CDR3 spells CASSPGQGIYEQYF. In nucleotides, the CDR3 is TGCGCCAGCAGCCCCGGACAGGGTATCTACGAGCAGTACTTC.

The genes are TRBV4-1 and TRBJ1-2, with D maybe TRBD1 (5 bases). Germline-derived CDR1 and CDR2 are MGHRA and YSYEKL. The CDR3 consists of 15 residues. V lost 4 bases to trimming and J lost 2 bases, with 14 bases between them. CDR3 coding DNA: TGCGCCAGCAGCCCAGATGGCAGGGAAAACTATGGCTACACCTTC. Protein sequence: CASSPDGRENYGYTF.

This sequence joins TRBV19 and TRBJ2-1; TRBD2 agrees at 12 bases. Losses at the gene ends were 5 bases for V and 0 bases for J; bases not matched to a gene: 8. The germline gives CDR1 LNHDA, CDR2 SQIVND (reference sequence). CDR3 size: 18 residues. The CDR3 reads CASSAPGLAGSSYNEQFF. DNA for the CDR3: TGTGCCAGTAGTGCACCCGGACTAGCGGGAAGCTCCTACAATGAGCAGTTCTTC.

The V call is TRBV30, the J call TRBJ2-7; the D is unclear. Per the germline V gene, CDR1 is GTSNPN and CDR2 is SVGIG (reference sequence). This CDR3 is 11 amino acids long. V gave up 0 bases and J gave up 4 bases, with 4 bases separating them. The CDR3 reads CAWSVGYEQYF. Here the CDR3 DNA reads TGTGCCTGGAGTGTCGGGTACGAGCAGTACTTC.

The genes are TRBV11-2 and TRBJ2-7; TRBD1 is a possible D gene (6 bases). With 3 bases removed from V and 5 bases from J, the gap between germline ends came to 8 bases. This CDR3 spans 12 amino acids. Germline V gene lookup returns CDR1 SGHAT and CDR2 FQNNGV. The CDR3 loop is CASSLNRDEQYF. The CDR3 nucleotides are TGTGCCAGCAGCTTGAACAGGGACGAGCAGTACTTC.